Presented here are 11 T cell receptor beta chains from one specimen sequenced in a study of blood T cell repertoires in COVID-19. The data were produced by immunoSEQ multiplex PCR, yet TCRdb's version contains in-frame clones alone and is incomplete. The sample yields 250,000 to 350,000 clones, over 75% seen once. The sequencing input was peripheral blood. The receptors originated from a woman in her sixties or seventies with acute or convalescent COVID-19.

As DNA, the CDR3 is TGTGCCAGCAGCGGCCGCCAAGACAGGGGGCGGTTGGATGAGCAGTTCTTC. It translates to CASSGRQDRGRLDEQFF. V and J are TRBV13 and TRBJ2-1, with 10 positions matching TRBD1. Trimming at V came to 5 bases and at J to 8 bases, leaving 15 bases not matched to a gene. The germline V gene encodes CDR1 PRHDT and CDR2 FYEKMQ (reference sequence). The CDR3 runs to 17 residues.

The chain has TRBV7-9 and TRBJ2-3, with 11 positions matching TRBD2. The CDR3 has 16 amino acids. CDR1 and CDR2 from the germline V gene are SEHNR and FQNEAQ (reference sequence). With 5 bases clipped from V and 3 bases from J, the junction kept 7 bases outside the gene matches. The CDR3 here is CASSPNSGGATDTQYF. The CDR3 nucleotides are TGTGCCAGCAGCCCCAATAGCGGGGGGGCGACAGATACGCAGTATTTT.

This clone was seen once. The chain has TRBV6-5 and TRBJ1-6; the D gene is possibly TRBD1 (5 bases). This CDR3 has 15 amino acids. V was clipped by 0 bases and J by 10 bases, with 13 bases between them. The V gene's germline CDR1 is MNHEY and CDR2 SVGAGI. CDR3 sequence (DNA): TGTGCCAGCAGTTACTCTAAGCAGGGAGGATCACCCCTCCACTTT. It specifies CASSYSKQGGSPLHF.

The J gene is TRBJ2-2, the V gene TRBV5-1; the match to TRBD1 covers 7 bases. This CDR3 is 13 amino acids long. With V trimmed by 4 bases and J by 5 bases, 2 bases remained unmatched. Germline CDR1 and CDR2: SGHRS and YFSETQ. The CDR3 protein is CASSTGQTGELFF. The CDR3 region has the DNA TGCGCCAGCAGCACGGGACAGACCGGGGAGCTGTTTTTT. The whole variable domain, remainder taken from reference TRBV5-1 and TRBJ2-2, is KAGVTQTPRYLIKTRGQQVTLSCSPISGHRSVSWYQQTPGQGLQFLFEYFSETQRNKGNFPGRFSGRQFSNSRSEMNVSTLELGDSALYLCASSTGQTGELFFGEGSRLTVL.

The chain combines TRBV7-8 with TRBJ2-1; 8 nucleotides agree with TRBD2. The germline gives CDR1 SGHVS, CDR2 FQNEAQ. The V gene end was trimmed by 5 bases and the J gene end by 12 bases; junction bases not matched to a gene: 15. CDR3 length equals 15 residues. CDR3 sequence reads: CASSTRLARVEGQFF. In DNA, the CDR3 is TGTGCCAGCAGCACCCGACTAGCGAGAGTGGAGGGGCAGTTCTTC.

The rearrangement links TRBV28 to TRBJ1-1, with D hard to call. V was trimmed by 4 bases and J by 0 bases, leaving 12 bases between them. The CDR3 sequence is 15 residues long. Per germline, CDR1 MDHEN and CDR2 SYDVKM. The DNA for the CDR3 is TGTGCCAGCAGTTCCCCCACGGGTCTGAACACTGAAGCTTTCTTT. This sequence encodes CASSSPTGLNTEAFF.

The J gene is TRBJ2-1, the V gene TRBV6-5; 8 positions match TRBD2. V shed 5 bases and J 5 bases; nucleotides not matched to a gene: 8. The germline V gene encodes CDR1 MNHEY and CDR2 SVGAGI. The CDR3 spans 15 residues. Here the CDR3 DNA reads TGTGCCAGCAGTCGAGAGAAACTAGCGGACAATGAGCAGTTCTTC. As protein: CASSREKLADNEQFF.

The rearrangement joins TRBV29-1 to TRBJ1-2; weak D call: TRBD1 (5 bases). Germline V gene lookup returns CDR1 SQVTM and CDR2 ANQGSEA. V was shortened by 7 bases and J by 7 bases, with 13 bases between the two germline ends. The CDR3 contains 11 residues. CDR3 in DNA: TGCAGCGGGGGGGTTCAGGGTGGCTACACCTTC. Its translation: CSGGVQGGYTF.

The chain has TRBV6-2 or TRBV6-3 and TRBJ2-1; 11 nucleotides line up with TRBD2. Germline V CDR1 and CDR2: MNHEY, SVGEGT. This CDR3 spans 16 amino acids. J lost 5 bases, V lost 5 bases, and 8 bases had no gene match. In DNA form, the CDR3 reads TGTGCCAGCAGTGACTTCGGGACTAGCGGAAACAATGAGCAGTTCTTC. Translated: CASSDFGTSGNNEQFF.

This rearrangement joins TRBV6-5 to TRBJ1-1, with unresolved D. The CDR3 is made up of 14 amino acids. V lost 6 bases to trimming and J lost 2 bases, with 13 bases between them. Germline values: CDR1 MNHEY, CDR2 SVGAGI. The CDR3 DNA is TGTGCCAGCAGATACGCTTACACAAACACTGAAGCTTTCTTT. This sequence encodes CASRYAYTNTEAFF.

The chain is built from TRBV2 and TRBJ1-1; 7 bases align to TRBD1. The CDR3 has 16 amino acids. Germline CDR1 SNHLY, CDR2 FYNNEI. Unmatched junction bases numbered 10, after V lost 6 bases and J lost 0 bases. The CDR3 bases are TGTGCCAGCAGCATCGGGGACAGTAGAATGAACACTGAAGCTTTCTTT. Translating it yields CASSIGDSRMNTEAFF.